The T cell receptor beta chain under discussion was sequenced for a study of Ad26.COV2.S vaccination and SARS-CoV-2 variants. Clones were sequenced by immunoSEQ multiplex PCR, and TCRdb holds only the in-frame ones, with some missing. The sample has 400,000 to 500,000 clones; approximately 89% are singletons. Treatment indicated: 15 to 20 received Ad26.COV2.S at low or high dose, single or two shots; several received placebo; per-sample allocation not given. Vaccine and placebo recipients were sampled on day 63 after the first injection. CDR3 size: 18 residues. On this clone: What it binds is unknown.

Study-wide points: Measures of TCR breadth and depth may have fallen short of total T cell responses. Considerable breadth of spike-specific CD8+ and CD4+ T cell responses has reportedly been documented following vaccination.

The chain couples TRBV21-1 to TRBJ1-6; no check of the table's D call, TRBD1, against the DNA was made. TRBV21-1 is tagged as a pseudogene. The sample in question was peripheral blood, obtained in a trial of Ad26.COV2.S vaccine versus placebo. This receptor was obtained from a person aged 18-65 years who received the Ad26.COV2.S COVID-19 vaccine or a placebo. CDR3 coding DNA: TGTGCCAGCAGCAAACTTGGGGGCCGACTCTCCTATAATTCACCCCTCCACTTT. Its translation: CASSKLGGRLSYNSPLHF.